The 17 T cell receptor beta chains below were found in one sample sequenced in a study of blood T cell repertoires in COVID-19. Using immunoSEQ multiplex PCR, the repertoire was profiled, and TCRdb retains in-frame clones only, with some absent. Here the sample spans about 190,000 clones, 82% being singletons. Material: peripheral blood. The source of these receptors is a woman aged 25 to 45 with acute or convalescent COVID-19.

V gene TRBV7-2 combines with J gene TRBJ1-5; 7 bases match TRBD1. The V gene end was trimmed by 5 bases and the J gene end by 2 bases; junction bases not matched to a gene: 6. CDR3 length: 15 residues. Germline V gene data show CDR1 as SGHTA and CDR2 as FQGNSA. In DNA form, the CDR3 reads TGTGCCAGCAGCCTGAGGACAGGAGGCAATCAGCCCCAGCATTTT. This translates into CASSLRTGGNQPQHF.

The chain links TRBV10-3 to TRBJ2-3; 10 bases map to TRBD1. There are 16 residues in the CDR3. CDR1 is ENHRY and CDR2 is SYGVKD in the germline V gene. The ends lost 4 bases at V and 2 bases at J; junction bases unmatched: 6. CDR3 DNA: TGTGCCATCAGTGCTCCGGGACAGGGGCCCACAGATACGCAGTATTTT. It encodes CAISAPGQGPTDTQYF.

The V call is TRBV4-3, the J call TRBJ2-1; 13 bases agree with TRBD2. This CDR3 comprises 17 residues. With 0 bases clipped from V and 6 bases from J, the junction kept 5 bases outside the gene matches. In germline, CDR1 is LGHNA, CDR2 YSLEER. The DNA of the CDR3 is TGCGCCAGCAGCCAAGATTACGGGACTAGCGGGACCAATGAGCAGTTCTTC. The encoded protein is CASSQDYGTSGTNEQFF.

The gene calls are TRBV28 and TRBJ2-7; D gene uncertain. Looked up from germline, CDR1 is MDHEN and CDR2 is SYDVKM. Deletions cut 7 bases from V and 2 bases from J, with 9 bases between. This CDR3 has 12 residues. Here the CDR3 reads CASTTGAYEQYF. The CDR3 DNA reads TGTGCCAGCACCACGGGTGCCTACGAGCAGTACTTC.

In this sample, this clone turned up a few times. V and J are TRBV27 and TRBJ2-1; 9 bases are a match to TRBD2. CDR1 and CDR2 from the germline V gene are MNHEY and SMNVEV (reference sequence). The CDR3 totals 17 residues. Trimming removed 2 bases from V and 5 bases from J; junction bases left unmatched: 10. The CDR3 region is CASSLGREGNLHNEQFF. CDR3 in DNA: TGTGCCAGCAGTTTAGGGCGGGAGGGAAACCTCCACAATGAGCAGTTCTTC.

The rearrangement joins TRBV19 to TRBJ2-2, with 7 positions matching TRBD1. Germline loops: CDR1 LNHDA, CDR2 SQIVND (reference sequence). V shed 8 bases, J shed 5 bases, and the junction held 5 bases outside the gene matches. CDR3 length: 13 amino acids. DNA of the CDR3: TGTGCCAGTCAACAGGGGAAAACCGGGGAGCTGTTTTTT. Translation gives CASQQGKTGELFF.

V and J are TRBV29-1 and TRBJ2-5, with D maybe TRBD1 (6 bases). The CDR3 extends over 17 amino acids. The germline gives CDR1 SQVTM, CDR2 ANQGSEA. V was shortened by 6 bases and J by 0 bases, with 23 bases between the two germline ends. CDR3 sequence reads: CSVAGERDTYYQETQYF. The CDR3 DNA reads as TGCAGCGTCGCTGGAGAACGGGACACTTATTACCAAGAGACCCAGTACTTC.

J is TRBJ2-5 and V is TRBV27; D is perhaps TRBD1 (6 bases). V was cut by 6 bases and J by 3 bases, with 20 bases left in between. The CDR3 is made up of 16 amino acids. Germline V CDR1 and CDR2: MNHEY, SMNVEV (reference sequence). The CDR3 region is CASSPFTGTRKETQYF. The CDR3 DNA sequence: TGTGCCAGCAGCCCCTTCACCGGGACACGGAAAGAGACCCAGTACTTC.

V usage is TRBV3-1 (or the pseudogene TRBV3-2) and J usage is TRBJ1-2, with a possible D match to TRBD1 (5 bases). Trimming pared 2 bases from V and 8 bases from J, leaving 12 bases between. The germline CDR1 and CDR2 sequences are LGHDT and YNNKEL (reference sequence). CDR3 length: 13 residues. The CDR3 DNA is TGTGCCAGCAGCCAATTGGGGGGTAGCGGCTACACCTTC. This codes for CASSQLGGSGYTF.

This clone was seen a handful of times. The genes are TRBV5-4 and TRBJ2-7; TRBD2 matches 7 bases. This CDR3 contains 16 residues. Germline-derived CDR1 and CDR2 are SGHNT and YYREEE (reference sequence). The V gene end was trimmed by 0 bases and the J gene end by 2 bases; junction bases not matched to a gene: 8. As DNA, the CDR3 is TGTGCCAGCAGCTTGGTGGGCGGGAGTCCTGCCTACGAGCAGTACTTC. This gives the protein CASSLVGGSPAYEQYF.

V and J are TRBV7-2 and TRBJ1-1, with D perhaps matching TRBD1 (5 bases). V gave up 5 bases and J gave up 11 bases, with 12 bases separating them. CDR3 length: 11 residues. The germline CDR1 and CDR2 sequences are SGHTA and FQGNSA. The DNA of the CDR3 is TGTGCCAGCAGCCGGGGAGGGGACGCTTTCTTT. Residues: CASSRGGDAFF.

This chain joins TRBV24-1 and TRBJ1-5, with 9 bases identical to TRBD1. V lost 6 bases and J lost 5; bases outside the gene matches: 10. Germline CDR1 reads KGHDR; CDR2 reads SFDVKD. The CDR3 contains 16 residues. CDR3 sequence reads: CATSTSRDRVDQPQHF. The CDR3 DNA reads as TGTGCCACCAGTACGTCCCGGGACAGGGTCGATCAGCCCCAGCATTTT.

The J gene is TRBJ2-5, the V gene TRBV10-3; 7 nucleotides line up with TRBD1. This CDR3 is 13 amino acids long. Looked up from germline, CDR1 is ENHRY and CDR2 is SYGVKD. With 10 bases clipped from V and 2 bases from J, the junction kept 7 bases outside the gene matches. The CDR3 DNA reads as TGTGCCACCCAGAGGGGGCGACAAGAGACCCAGTACTTC. Translating gives CATQRGRQETQYF.

V and J are TRBV7-9 and TRBJ2-1; D is uncertain. The V end lost 2 bases, the J end lost 5 bases, and 13 bases lay between the germline ends. Looked up from germline, CDR1 is SEHNR and CDR2 is FQNEAQ (reference sequence). The CDR3 sequence is 15 residues long. The CDR3 loop is CASSLSESSHNEQFF. The CDR3 bases are TGTGCCAGCAGCTTATCAGAATCTAGTCACAATGAGCAGTTCTTC.

The chain uses TRBV30 and TRBJ2-2; 8 bases agree with TRBD1. The J segment lost 4 bases and the V segment lost 4 bases, leaving 8 bases of the junction unmatched. CDR3 length: 15 amino acids. Germline lookup yields CDR1 GTSNPN and CDR2 SVGIG (reference sequence). CDR3 sequence: CAWKVTGGITGELFF. DNA for the CDR3: TGTGCCTGGAAGGTAACAGGGGGAATCACCGGGGAGCTGTTTTTT.

As for this clone: The identical CDR3 is also encoded by other nucleotide sequences in the sample. The chain recombines TRBV6-6 with TRBJ2-7, with D possibly TRBD1 on 6 matching bases. CDR3 length: 14 residues. Germline loops: CDR1 MNHNY, CDR2 SVGAGI (reference sequence). V was shortened by 4 bases and J by 0 bases, with 10 bases between the two germline ends. The CDR3 spells CASSSPGVSYEQYF. The CDR3 region has the DNA TGTGCCAGCAGTTCCCCAGGGGTCTCCTACGAGCAGTACTTC.

This clone was counted a single time. V gene TRBV6-2 or TRBV6-3 combines with J gene TRBJ1-6, with D maybe TRBD1 (5 bases). This CDR3 is 16 amino acids long. Per germline, CDR1 MNHEY and CDR2 SVGEGT. The V end was cut by 4 bases, the J end by 6 bases, with 16 bases between. The CDR3 DNA is TGTGCCAGCAGTTCCCCGGGCAGGGTGCGTAATTCACCCCTCCACTTT. This translates into CASSSPGRVRNSPLHF.